The 18 T cell receptor beta chains listed next were all sequenced from one sample in a study of blood T cell repertoires in COVID-19. The data were produced by immunoSEQ multiplex PCR, yet TCRdb's version contains in-frame clones alone and is incomplete. Among 190,000 or so clones listed, around 90% were seen once. The specimen sequenced was PBMCs or T cells enriched from blood (not recorded which). The source is a man between 18 and 35 years old with acute COVID-19.

The chain links TRBV28 to TRBJ2-7; TRBD2 matches 7 bases. V dropped 7 bases and J dropped 5; count of bases not matched to a gene: 5. CDR3 size: 12 residues. Per germline, CDR1 MDHEN and CDR2 SYDVKM. CDR3 amino acids: CASKVAGDEQYF. In DNA, the CDR3 is TGTGCCAGCAAAGTGGCGGGAGACGAGCAGTACTTC.

This clone was detected once. CDR3 nucleotides: TGTGCCAGCAAGATGAAGCTGAATTCACCCCTCCACTTT. It yields the protein CASKMKLNSPLHF. This chain connects TRBV6-5 to TRBJ1-6; D remains unclear. In germline, CDR1 is MNHEY, CDR2 SVGAGI. This CDR3 is 13 amino acids long. The V gene lost 7 bases and the J gene lost 7 bases, with 11 bases spanning the gap.

The rearrangement uses TRBV27 and TRBJ2-7; D is possibly TRBD1 (7 bases). CDR3 length: 15 amino acids. V lost 4 bases to trimming and J lost 4 bases, with 17 bases between them. CDR1 is MNHEY and CDR2 is SMNVEV in the germline V gene (reference sequence). CDR3: CASSSPSTGRYEQYF. Written as DNA, the CDR3 is TGTGCCAGCAGTTCCCCCTCGACAGGGAGGTACGAGCAGTACTTC.

The J gene is TRBJ2-7, the V gene TRBV9; perhaps TRBD1 as D (5 bases). This CDR3 is 14 amino acids long. V was cut by 3 bases and J by 5 bases, with 15 bases left in between. The V gene's germline CDR1 is SGDLS and CDR2 YYNGEE. For the CDR3, the DNA is TGTGCCAGCAGCGCCCGGTGGGGCGTCGACGAGCAGTACTTC. Protein: CASSARWGVDEQYF.

The gene calls are TRBV4-1 and TRBJ2-2, with TRBD1 as a possible D gene (6 bases). The germline V gene has CDR1 MGHRA and CDR2 YSYEKL. This CDR3 spans 16 amino acids. V lost 3 bases and J lost 1, with 12 bases in between. CDR3 sequence reads: CASSQWETGNTGELFF. In DNA form, the CDR3 reads TGCGCCAGCAGCCAGTGGGAGACAGGGAACACCGGGGAGCTGTTTTTT.

The rearrangement links TRBV28 to TRBJ1-2; TRBD1 is a possible D gene (6 bases). Trimming removed 6 bases at V and 0 bases at J, with 14 bases between. The CDR3 totals 15 residues. CDR1 and CDR2 (germline): MDHEN, SYDVKM. The CDR3 region is CASRTGQGTNYGYTF. CDR3 in DNA: TGTGCCAGCAGAACAGGGCAAGGTACTAACTATGGCTACACCTTC.

This chain joins TRBV3-1 (or the pseudogene TRBV3-2) and TRBJ2-1; D ambiguous. The ends were cut back, 4 bases at V and 1 base at J, with 14 bases in the middle. CDR1 and CDR2 (germline): LGHDT, YNNKEL (reference sequence). The length of the CDR3 is 16 residues. CDR3 nucleotides: TGTGCCAGCAGCCCAGAACTAATCGCTTCCTACAATGAGCAGTTCTTC. Amino acid sequence: CASSPELIASYNEQFF.

The chain links TRBV6-5 to TRBJ1-2; TRBD1 matches 9 bases. The CDR3 spans 15 residues. Germline lookup yields CDR1 MNHEY and CDR2 SVGAGI. V shed 5 bases, J shed 8 bases, and the junction held 12 bases outside the gene matches. CDR3: CASSHKGQGFVGYTF. The CDR3 coding sequence is TGTGCCAGCAGTCACAAGGGACAGGGCTTTGTAGGCTACACCTTC.

The V and J genes are TRBV6-2 or TRBV6-3 and TRBJ2-7, with a possible D match to TRBD2 (6 bases). The CDR3 covers 13 residues. With 3 bases removed from V and 5 bases from J, the gap between germline ends came to 11 bases. CDR1 MNHEY and CDR2 SVGEGT come from the germline V gene. The CDR3 protein is CASSYGGDHEQYF. The CDR3 DNA reads as TGTGCCAGCAGTTATGGAGGGGACCACGAGCAGTACTTC.

In regard to this clone: A read error is possible here, since a much larger clone lies one base away. The chain joins TRBV29-1 to TRBJ2-1; 9 positions agree with TRBD1. Germline lookup yields CDR1 SQVTM and CDR2 ANQGSEA. CDR3 length: 12 amino acids. With 8 bases clipped from V and 10 bases from J, the junction kept 9 bases outside the gene matches. This CDR3 is CSTATGGNEQFF. The CDR3 DNA is TGCAGCACCGCCACAGGGGGCAACGAGCAGTTCTTC.

CDR3: CASSLLPGTGWFEQYF. CDR3 DNA: TGTGCCAGCAGTCTACTGCCCGGGACAGGATGGTTCGAGCAGTACTTC. This chain joins TRBV27 and TRBJ2-7; 8 bases line up with TRBD1. V trimming: 5 bases; J trimming: 6 bases; junction bases outside the gene matches: 15. Germline CDR1 MNHEY, CDR2 SMNVEV (reference sequence). This CDR3 is 16 amino acids long.

This clone was seen once. The chain couples TRBV6-6 to TRBJ1-5; 11 bases agree with TRBD1. Germline loops: CDR1 MNHNY, CDR2 SVGAGI (reference sequence). The CDR3 is made up of 14 amino acids. The V gene end was trimmed by 6 bases and the J gene end by 5 bases; junction bases not matched to a gene: 3. The CDR3 bases are TGTGCCAGCAGCCAGGACAGGGGGCATCAGCCCCAGCATTTT. This encodes CASSQDRGHQPQHF.

This chain uses TRBV28 with TRBJ2-2, with TRBD2 identical over 7 bases. V was clipped by 6 bases and J by 4 bases; unmatched bases: 11. Per the germline V gene, CDR1 is MDHEN and CDR2 is SYDVKM. The CDR3 is made up of 16 amino acids. The DNA for the CDR3 is TGTGCCAGCAGCCTTTTAGGCGGGAGACCCACCGGGGAGCTGTTTTTT. Translation gives CASSLLGGRPTGELFF.

CDR3 coding DNA: TGTGCCAGCAGTGAATCGGGGGGGGTTATCAATCAGCCCCAGCATTTT. Encoded protein: CASSESGGVINQPQHF. The V call is TRBV2, the J call TRBJ1-5, with D possibly TRBD1 on 5 matching bases. In germline, CDR1 is SNHLY, CDR2 FYNNEI. The CDR3 covers 16 residues. Trimming left V 2 bases short and J 3 bases short, with 14 bases between.

V usage is TRBV27 and J usage is TRBJ1-1; possibly TRBD1 for D (5 bases). V was pared by 1 base and J by 2 bases, with 8 bases between. The CDR3 consists of 14 residues. In germline, CDR1 is MNHEY, CDR2 SMNVEV (reference sequence). Here the CDR3 reads CASSLYGANTEAFF. The CDR3 DNA is TGTGCCAGCAGTTTATATGGGGCAAACACTGAAGCTTTCTTT.

The chain combines TRBV6-2 or TRBV6-3 with TRBJ1-2; D remains unclear. CDR1 and CDR2 (germline): MNHEY, SVGEGT. CDR3 length equals 12 residues. The ends were cut back, 4 bases at V and 8 bases at J, with 11 bases in the middle. The CDR3 nucleotides are TGTGCCAGCAGTTCGAACGGTTGGGGCTACACCTTC. Translation: CASSSNGWGYTF.

The chain uses TRBV30 and TRBJ2-3; D may be TRBD2 (6 bases). CDR1 is GTSNPN and CDR2 is SVGIG in the germline V gene (reference sequence). This CDR3 comprises 17 residues. Deletions cut 0 bases from V and 2 bases from J, with 18 bases between. CDR3 coding DNA: TGTGCCTGGAGTGTACGTTTGGCGGGGTCATACACAGATACGCAGTATTTT. This translates into CAWSVRLAGSYTDTQYF.

The CDR3 loop reads CASSYTGLAGYEQYF. The CDR3 bases are TGTGCCAGCAGTTATACGGGACTAGCGGGATACGAGCAGTACTTC. The genes are TRBV27 and TRBJ2-7, with 13 bases that match TRBD2. V dropped 4 bases and J dropped 4; count of bases not matched to a gene: 4. Germline loops: CDR1 MNHEY, CDR2 SMNVEV (reference sequence). The CDR3 loop spans 15 amino acids.